Judged by abundance, the clone carrying this TCR beta chain is large. Antigen specificity is unknown. The cDNA came from 5'RACE with 10-nucleotide random UMIs. MiXCR, applied by TCRdb to the 5' RACE reads, yields one record per CDR3 protein. The sample lists roughly 19,000 distinct CDR3 sequences, 7.5% seen once, with less than 20% in the top ten. Input was around 1 million sorted T cells, either CD4+ or CD8+. This record belongs to a study of neurological immune-mediated disorders. General study results and limits: The study found the most TCR clonal expansion in HTLV-1-associated myelopathy and the least in multiple sclerosis, below healthy controls. No expanded-clone CDR3 amino acid sequence recurred across subjects, suggesting private TCR-beta repertoires.

The CDR3 spans 14 residues. Germline CDR1 and CDR2: DFQATT and SNEGSKA (reference sequence). V was cut by 6 bases and J by 4 bases, with 18 bases left in between. The sample was CD8+ T cells from blood. This receptor was obtained from a woman aged 25 to 39 with HTLV-1-associated myelopathy (HAM/TSP). This chain connects TRBV20-1 to TRBJ1-2; D is unclear. CDR3 protein: CSADTGIVSYGYTF. The CDR3 nucleotides are TGCAGTGCGGATACGGGCATCGTTAGCTATGGCTACACCTTC.